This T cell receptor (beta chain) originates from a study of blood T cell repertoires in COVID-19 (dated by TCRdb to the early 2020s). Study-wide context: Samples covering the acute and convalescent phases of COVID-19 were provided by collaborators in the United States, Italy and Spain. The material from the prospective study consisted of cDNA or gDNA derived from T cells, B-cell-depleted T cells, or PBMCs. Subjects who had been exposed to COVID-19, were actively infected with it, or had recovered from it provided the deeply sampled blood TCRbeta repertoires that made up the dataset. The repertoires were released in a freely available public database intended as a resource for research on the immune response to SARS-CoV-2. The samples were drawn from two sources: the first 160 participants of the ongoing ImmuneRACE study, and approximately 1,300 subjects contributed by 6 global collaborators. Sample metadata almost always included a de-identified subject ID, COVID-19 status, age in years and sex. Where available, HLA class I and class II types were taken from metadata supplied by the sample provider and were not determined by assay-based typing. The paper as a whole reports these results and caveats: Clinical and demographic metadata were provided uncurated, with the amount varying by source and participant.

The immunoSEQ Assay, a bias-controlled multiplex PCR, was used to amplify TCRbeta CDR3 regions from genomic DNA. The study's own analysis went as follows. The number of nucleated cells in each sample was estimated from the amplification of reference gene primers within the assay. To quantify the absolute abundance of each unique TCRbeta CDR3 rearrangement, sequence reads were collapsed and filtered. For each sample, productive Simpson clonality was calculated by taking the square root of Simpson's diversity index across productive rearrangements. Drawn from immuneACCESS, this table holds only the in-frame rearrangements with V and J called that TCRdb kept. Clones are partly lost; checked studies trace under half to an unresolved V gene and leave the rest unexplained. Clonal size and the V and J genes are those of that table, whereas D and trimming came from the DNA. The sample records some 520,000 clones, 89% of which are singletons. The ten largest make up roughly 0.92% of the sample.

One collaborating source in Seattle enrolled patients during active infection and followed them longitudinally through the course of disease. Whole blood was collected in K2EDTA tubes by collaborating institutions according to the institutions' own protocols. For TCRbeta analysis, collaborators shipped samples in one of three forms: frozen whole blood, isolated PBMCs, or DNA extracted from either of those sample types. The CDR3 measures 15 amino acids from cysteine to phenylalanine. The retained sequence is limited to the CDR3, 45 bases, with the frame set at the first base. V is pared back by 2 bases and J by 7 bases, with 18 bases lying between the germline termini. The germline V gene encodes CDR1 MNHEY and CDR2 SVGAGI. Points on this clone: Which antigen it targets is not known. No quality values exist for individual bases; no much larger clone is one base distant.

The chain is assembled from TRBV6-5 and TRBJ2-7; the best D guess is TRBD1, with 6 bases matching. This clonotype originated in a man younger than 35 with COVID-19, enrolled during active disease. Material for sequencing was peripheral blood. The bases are TGTGCCAGCAGTTACGGCGACAGGCGCCCTGAGGAGCAGTACTTC. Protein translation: CASSYGDRRPEEQYF.